This T cell receptor beta chain comes out of a study of T cells of healthy individuals. The table lists this clonotype with many counts. TCRdb itself ran the 5' RACE reads through MiXCR, one entry per CDR3 protein. This sample has fewer than 75,000 distinct CDR3 sequences, with about 17% found just once. Trimming removed 8 bases from V and 2 bases from J; junction bases left unmatched: 2. CDR3 length equals 12 residues. The germline V gene encodes CDR1 LNHDA and CDR2 SQIVND (reference sequence). This chain connects TRBV19 to TRBJ1-1, with 7 bases that match TRBD1. The TCR originated in a human donor in good health. The CDR3: CASGTVNTEAFF. The CDR3 DNA reads as TGTGCCAGTGGGACAGTCAACACTGAAGCTTTCTTT.